The source of this T cell receptor (beta chain) is a study of T cell responses to AZD1222 COVID-19 vaccine. General study points: With dominance at 160-218 and 743-854, vaccine-associated CD4 TCRs spanned spike. Clonal diversity was possibly underestimated; the donors were predominantly white British and more often female. Baseline antibody screening turned up just a handful of seropositive AZD1222 recipients.

The CDR3 has 17 residues. Per the germline V gene, CDR1 is MNHEY and CDR2 is SMNVEV (reference sequence). V was clipped by 2 bases and J by 3 bases; unmatched bases: 10. Notes on this clone: Its antigen is not identified.

Profiling relied on immunoSEQ multiplex PCR, and the TCRdb table lists in-frame clones only, not all of them. The repertoire holds more than 85,000 clones, approximately 87% seen once, with under 3% in the top ten. The V call is TRBV27, the J call TRBJ2-7; 10 bases align to TRBD1. The sequence was collected from an adult in good health. The sample was peripheral blood, taken on day 0 of AZD1222 vaccination. The DNA for the CDR3 is TGTGCCAGCAGTTTAACGGGACAGGGGCGCCAGGACTACGAGCAGTACTTC. It codes for CASSLTGQGRQDYEQYF.